The clone carrying this T cell receptor beta chain has a count of ten or more. These data belong to a study of T cells after yellow fever vaccination. J lost 4 bases, V lost 5 bases, and 5 bases had no gene match. Germline values: CDR1 SGHKS, CDR2 YYEKEE (reference sequence). The CDR3 extends over 14 amino acids. In TCRdb, the 5' RACE reads were re-called with MiXCR into one record per CDR3 protein. The sample lists approximately 250,000 distinct CDR3 sequences, over 6.5% occurring once. This sequence originates from a young man who received the YFV17D yellow fever vaccine. This chain uses TRBV5-5 with TRBJ2-2; 7 bases agree with TRBD1. Sequencing was performed on CD4+ T cells sorted from PBMCs, taken on the day of the yellow fever booster vaccination. In DNA form, the CDR3 reads TGTGCCAGCAGGATAACAGGGGTCACCGGGGAGCTGTTTTTT. Its protein is CASRITGVTGELFF. Full variable domain (remainder filled in from reference TRBV5-5 and TRBJ2-2): DAGVTQSPTHLIKTRGQQVTLRCSPISGHKSVSWYQQVLGQGPQFIFQYYEKEERGRGNFPDRFSARQFPNYSSELNVNALLLGDSALYLCASRITGVTGELFFGEGSRLTVL.